A selection of T cell receptor beta chains follows, all from one sample in a study of Ad26.COV2.S vaccination and SARS-CoV-2 variants. TCRdb keeps only in-frame clones here, not all; method: immunoSEQ multiplex PCR. The sample carries roughly 240,000 clones, around nine tenths recorded once. Specimen: peripheral blood, collected in a trial of Ad26.COV2.S vaccine versus placebo. The receptors stem from a person between 18 and 60 years old who received the Ad26.COV2.S COVID-19 vaccine or a placebo. Both conserved end residues are trimmed from each CDR3. D genes are given only for firm matches. Clone size is shown for a subset of rows, as once, few, many or a class of expanded clone.

abundance: NA
v_gene: TRBV7-9
d_gene: NA
CDR3aa: ASSSKGTDYGYT

abundance: NA
v_gene: TRBV11-1
d_gene: TRBD2
CDR3aa: ASSLAGSGANVLT

abundance: NA
v_gene: TRBV7-2
d_gene: NA
CDR3aa: ASKNGTYNEQF

abundance: NA
v_gene: TRBV13
d_gene: NA
CDR3aa: ASSPTRLQGEHNEQY

abundance: NA
v_gene: TRBV6-5
d_gene: NA
CDR3aa: ASSSTGGPDTQY

abundance: NA
v_gene: TRBV5-4
d_gene: TRBD1
CDR3aa: ASSSSGQGLQETQY

abundance: NA
v_gene: TRBV24-1
d_gene: TRBD1
CDR3aa: ATSDTGVLDTQY

abundance: NA
v_gene: TRBV5-4
d_gene: NA
CDR3aa: ASSLPGANSPLH

abundance: NA
v_gene: TRBV27
d_gene: TRBD2
CDR3aa: ASSNGGLANEQY

abundance: NA
v_gene: TRBV11-3
d_gene: TRBD2
CDR3aa: ASSPTSVAGELF

abundance: NA
v_gene: TRBV7-3
d_gene: TRBD2
CDR3aa: ASSSTLAPLGEQF

abundance: NA
v_gene: TRBV4-3
d_gene: NA
CDR3aa: ASSFGHSYEQY

abundance: NA
v_gene: TRBV30
d_gene: NA
CDR3aa: AWSGLAWGGELF

abundance: NA
v_gene: TRBV5-4
d_gene: NA
CDR3aa: ASSLGATSDGYT

abundance: NA
v_gene: TRBV4-1
d_gene: TRBD2
CDR3aa: ASSPGLAGFNEQF

abundance: few
v_gene: TRBV30
d_gene: TRBD1
CDR3aa: AWSRGQASGNTIY

abundance: NA
v_gene: TRBV7-2
d_gene: NA
CDR3aa: ASSLRGGTGTNNGYT

abundance: NA
v_gene: TRBV6-1
d_gene: NA
CDR3aa: ASSEEGSSYNSPLH

abundance: NA
v_gene: TRBV14
d_gene: NA
CDR3aa: ASSPGTYQETQY

abundance: NA
v_gene: TRBV3-1/TRBV3-2
d_gene: TRBD2
CDR3aa: ASSQVASGYPNYEQY

abundance: once
v_gene: TRBV7-9
d_gene: NA
CDR3aa: ASSFSDEQPQH

abundance: NA
v_gene: TRBV18
d_gene: TRBD1
CDR3aa: ASSPRQGYEQY